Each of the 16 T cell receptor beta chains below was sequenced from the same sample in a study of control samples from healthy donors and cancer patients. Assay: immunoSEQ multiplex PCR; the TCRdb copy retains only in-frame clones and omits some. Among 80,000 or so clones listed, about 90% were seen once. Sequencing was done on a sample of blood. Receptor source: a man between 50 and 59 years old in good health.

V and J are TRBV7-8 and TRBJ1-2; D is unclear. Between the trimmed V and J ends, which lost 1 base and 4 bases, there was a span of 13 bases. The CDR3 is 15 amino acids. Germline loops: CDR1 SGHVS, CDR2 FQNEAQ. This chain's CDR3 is CASSLGKGFSYGYTF. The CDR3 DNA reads TGTGCCAGCAGCTTAGGAAAAGGGTTTAGCTATGGCTACACCTTC.

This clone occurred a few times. CDR3 bases: TGCGCCAGCAGCTCAGACTCAAGGAGGGTCACCGGGGAGCTGTTTTTT. Encoded protein: CASSSDSRRVTGELFF. The chain is built from TRBV5-1 and TRBJ2-2, with D possibly matching TRBD2 (6 bases). The V and J ends lost 3 bases and 4 bases respectively, with 16 bases between them. This CDR3 comprises 16 residues. CDR1 and CDR2 (germline): SGHRS, YFSETQ.

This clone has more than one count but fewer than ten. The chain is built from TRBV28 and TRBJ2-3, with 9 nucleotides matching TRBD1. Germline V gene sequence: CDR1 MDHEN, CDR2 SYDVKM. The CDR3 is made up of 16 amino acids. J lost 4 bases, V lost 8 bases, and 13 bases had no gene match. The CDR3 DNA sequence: TGTGCCAGCGGACTAACAGGGGGCGGTGGGGCAGATACGCAGTATTTT. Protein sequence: CASGLTGGGGADTQYF.

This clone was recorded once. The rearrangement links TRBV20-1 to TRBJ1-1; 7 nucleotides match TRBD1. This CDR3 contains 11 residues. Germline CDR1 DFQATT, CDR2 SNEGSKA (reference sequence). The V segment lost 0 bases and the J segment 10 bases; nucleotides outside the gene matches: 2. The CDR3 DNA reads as TGCAGTGCTAGAGATAGGACAGGAGCTTTCTTT. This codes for CSARDRTGAFF.

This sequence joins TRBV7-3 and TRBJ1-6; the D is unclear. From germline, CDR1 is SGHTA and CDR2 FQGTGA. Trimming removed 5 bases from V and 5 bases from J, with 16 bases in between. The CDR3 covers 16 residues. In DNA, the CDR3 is TGTGCCAGCAGCCTTAGTGGCTGGCAGAATAATTCACCCCTCCACTTT. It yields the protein CASSLSGWQNNSPLHF.

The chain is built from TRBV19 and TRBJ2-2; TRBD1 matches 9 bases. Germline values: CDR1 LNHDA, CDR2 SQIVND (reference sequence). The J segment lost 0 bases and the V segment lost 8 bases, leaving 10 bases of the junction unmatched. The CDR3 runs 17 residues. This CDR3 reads CASSPSGTGTNTGELFF. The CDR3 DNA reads TGTGCCAGTTCCCCCTCCGGGACAGGGACGAACACCGGGGAGCTGTTTTTT.

The CDR3 DNA is TGTGCCAGTATCTCGGAACAGATGAACACTGAAGCTTTCTTT. Residues: CASISEQMNTEAFF. The chain carries TRBV19 and TRBJ1-1, with D uncertain. Per germline, CDR1 LNHDA and CDR2 SQIVND (reference sequence). The V and J ends lost 7 bases and 0 bases respectively, with 12 bases between them. The CDR3 spans 14 residues. Full variable domain (outside the CDR3, taken from reference TRBV19 and TRBJ1-1): DGGITQSPKYLFRKEGQNVTLSCEQNLNHDAMYWYRQDPGQGLRLIYYSQIVNDFQKGDIAEGYSVSREKKESFPLTVTSAQKNPTAFYLCASISEQMNTEAFFGQGTRLTVV.

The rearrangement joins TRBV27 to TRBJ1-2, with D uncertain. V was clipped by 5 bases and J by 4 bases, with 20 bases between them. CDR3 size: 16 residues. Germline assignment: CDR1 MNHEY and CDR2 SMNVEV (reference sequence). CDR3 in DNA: TGTGCCAGCAGTCTAAACTCGGGCTCCCGGAGCTATGGCTACACCTTC. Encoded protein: CASSLNSGSRSYGYTF.

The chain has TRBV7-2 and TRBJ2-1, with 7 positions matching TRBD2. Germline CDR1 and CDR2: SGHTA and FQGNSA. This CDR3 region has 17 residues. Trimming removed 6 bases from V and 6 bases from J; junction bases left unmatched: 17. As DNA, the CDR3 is TGTGCCAGCAGTTCATTATACGCCGGTGGGGGGGGCAATGAGCAGTTCTTC. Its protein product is CASSSLYAGGGGNEQFF.

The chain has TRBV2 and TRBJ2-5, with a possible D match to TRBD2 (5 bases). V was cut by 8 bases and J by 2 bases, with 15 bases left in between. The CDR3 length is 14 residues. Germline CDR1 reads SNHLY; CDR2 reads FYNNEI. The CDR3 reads CASGRWRVQETQYF. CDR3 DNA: TGTGCCAGCGGGCGGTGGCGGGTGCAAGAGACCCAGTACTTC.

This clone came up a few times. The CDR3 reads CASSLSIAGGYTF. DNA for the CDR3: TGCGCCAGCAGCTTGAGTATAGCGGGTGGCTACACCTTC. V usage is TRBV5-1 and J usage is TRBJ1-2; no firm D call. The V end was cut by 1 base, the J end by 7 bases, with 11 bases between. The CDR3 is 13 residues long. Germline-derived CDR1 and CDR2 are SGHRS and YFSETQ. The whole variable domain, filled in from reference TRBV5-1 and TRBJ1-2, reads KAGVTQTPRYLIKTRGQQVTLSCSPISGHRSVSWYQQTPGQGLQFLFEYFSETQRNKGNFPGRFSGRQFSNSRSEMNVSTLELGDSALYLCASSLSIAGGYTFGSGTRLTVV.

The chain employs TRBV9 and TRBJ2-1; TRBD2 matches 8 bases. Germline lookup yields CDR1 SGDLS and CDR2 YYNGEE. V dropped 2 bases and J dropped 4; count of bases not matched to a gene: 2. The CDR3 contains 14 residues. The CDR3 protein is CASSVGLGYNEQFF. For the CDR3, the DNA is TGTGCCAGCAGCGTGGGACTAGGATACAATGAGCAGTTCTTC. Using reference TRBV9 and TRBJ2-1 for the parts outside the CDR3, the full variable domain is DSGVTQTPKHLITATGQRVTLRCSPRSGDLSVYWYQQSLDQGLQFLIQYYNGEERAKGNILERFSAQQFPDLHSELNLSSLELGDSALYFCASSVGLGYNEQFFGPGTRLTVL.

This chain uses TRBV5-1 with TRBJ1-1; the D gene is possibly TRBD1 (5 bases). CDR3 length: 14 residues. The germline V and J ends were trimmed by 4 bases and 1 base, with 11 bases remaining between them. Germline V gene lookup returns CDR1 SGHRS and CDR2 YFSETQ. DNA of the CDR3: TGCGCCAGCAGCAATTCGGGACGGAACACTGAAGCTTTCTTT. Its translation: CASSNSGRNTEAFF.

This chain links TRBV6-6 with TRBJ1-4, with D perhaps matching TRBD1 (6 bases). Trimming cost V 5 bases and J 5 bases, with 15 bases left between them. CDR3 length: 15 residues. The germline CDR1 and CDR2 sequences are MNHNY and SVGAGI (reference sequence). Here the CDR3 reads CASSPRDTVNEKLFF. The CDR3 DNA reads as TGTGCCAGCAGTCCCCGGGACACAGTGAATGAAAAACTGTTTTTT.

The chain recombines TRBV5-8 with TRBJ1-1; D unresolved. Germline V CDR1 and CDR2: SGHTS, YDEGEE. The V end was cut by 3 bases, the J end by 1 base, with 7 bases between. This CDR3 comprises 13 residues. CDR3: CASSWSQNTEAFF. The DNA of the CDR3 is TGTGCCAGCAGCTGGTCACAGAACACTGAAGCTTTCTTT.

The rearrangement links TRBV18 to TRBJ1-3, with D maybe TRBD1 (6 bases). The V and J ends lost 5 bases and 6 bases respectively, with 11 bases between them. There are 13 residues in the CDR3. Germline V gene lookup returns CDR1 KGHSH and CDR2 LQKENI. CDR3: CASSGGNENTIYF. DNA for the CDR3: TGTGCCAGCTCAGGGGGCAATGAAAACACCATATATTTT.